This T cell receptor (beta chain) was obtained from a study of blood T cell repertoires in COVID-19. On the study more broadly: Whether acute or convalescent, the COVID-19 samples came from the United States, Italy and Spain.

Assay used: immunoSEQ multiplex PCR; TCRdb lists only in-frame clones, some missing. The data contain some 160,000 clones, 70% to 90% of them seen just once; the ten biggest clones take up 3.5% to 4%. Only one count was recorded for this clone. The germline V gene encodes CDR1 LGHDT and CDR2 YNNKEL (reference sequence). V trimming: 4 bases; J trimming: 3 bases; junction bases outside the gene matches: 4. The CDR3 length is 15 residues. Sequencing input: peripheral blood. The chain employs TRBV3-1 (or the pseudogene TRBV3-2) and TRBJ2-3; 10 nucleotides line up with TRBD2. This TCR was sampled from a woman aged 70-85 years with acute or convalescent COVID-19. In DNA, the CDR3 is TGTGCCAGCAGCCGGATACTAGCGGGGACAGATACGCAGTATTTT. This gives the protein CASSRILAGTDTQYF.